What follows are 22 T cell receptor beta chains derived from one specimen sequenced in a study of blood T cell repertoires in COVID-19 (dated by TCRdb to 2018 to 2020). Receptors were amplified or captured by the immunoSEQ multiplex PCR assay. The clones in this table, taken by TCRdb from immuneACCESS, are in-frame only. Not every clone is retained; where verified, under half of the shortfall comes from an unresolved V gene, and the cause of the rest is unknown. The sample profile shows fewer than 250,000 clones; approximately 86% of them were found once. About 1.1% of the sample is held by the ten biggest clonotypes. The sequencing sample was made of peripheral blood. These receptors all stem from a man aged 25-45 years with acute or convalescent COVID-19.

The chain carries TRBV5-1 and TRBJ2-7; TRBD1 agrees at 7 bases. With 4 bases clipped from V and 0 bases from J, the junction kept 7 bases outside the gene matches. Per the germline V gene, CDR1 is SGHRS and CDR2 is YFSETQ. The CDR3 runs to 15 residues. The CDR3 here is CASSPDRRSSYEQYF. The DNA for the CDR3 is TGCGCCAGCAGCCCGGACAGGAGGAGCTCCTACGAGCAGTACTTC.

In the case of this clone: This sample includes further DNA sequences coding for the same CDR3. This rearrangement joins TRBV3-1 (or the pseudogene TRBV3-2) to TRBJ2-7; D unclear. This CDR3 contains 11 residues. V lost 3 bases and J 3 bases, leaving 3 bases between the germline ends. CDR1 is LGHDT and CDR2 is YNNKEL in the germline V gene (reference sequence). CDR3 protein: CASSHSYEQYF. The CDR3 region has the DNA TGTGCCAGCAGCCACAGCTACGAGCAGTACTTC.

The genes are TRBV28 and TRBJ1-5; D gene uncertain. V was clipped by 3 bases and J by 6 bases, with 12 bases between them. From germline, CDR1 is MDHEN and CDR2 SYDVKM. This CDR3 is built from 14 residues. This chain's CDR3 is CASSFYRGSQPQHF. The CDR3 region has the DNA TGTGCCAGCAGTTTTTATCGGGGTAGTCAGCCCCAGCATTTT.

The gene calls are TRBV19 and TRBJ1-4, with unresolved D. Germline V gene data show CDR1 as LNHDA and CDR2 as SQIVND (reference sequence). The CDR3 is 13 amino acids. V lost 7 bases and J 4 bases, leaving 10 bases between the germline ends. The CDR3 is CASTTAYNEKLFF. Written as DNA, the CDR3 is TGTGCCAGTACTACAGCCTATAATGAAAAACTGTTTTTT.

The chain is built from TRBV7-8 and TRBJ2-2; TRBD2 is a possible D gene (5 bases). This CDR3 has 12 residues. Germline loops: CDR1 SGHVS, CDR2 FQNEAQ. Trimming shortened V by 5 bases and J by 8 bases, and 9 bases separated the two germline ends. The CDR3 here is CASSPRRGELFF. In DNA form, the CDR3 reads TGTGCCAGCAGCCCTAGGAGGGGGGAGCTGTTTTTT.

The chain employs TRBV30 and TRBJ1-5; D is perhaps TRBD1 (6 bases). The length of the CDR3 is 15 residues. The germline V gene has CDR1 GTSNPN and CDR2 SVGIG (reference sequence). The V and J ends lost 2 bases and 6 bases respectively, with 17 bases between them. The CDR3 protein is CAWSPPGTSTQPQHF. The DNA for the CDR3 is TGTGCCTGGAGTCCCCCTGGGACATCAACTCAGCCCCAGCATTTT.

This chain uses TRBV6-5 with TRBJ1-2, with D possibly matching TRBD1 (6 bases). The germline V gene has CDR1 MNHEY and CDR2 SVGAGI. The CDR3 consists of 13 residues. V was cut by 6 bases and J by 7 bases, with 15 bases left in between. CDR3 sequence: CASRGDRMGGYTF. CDR3 nucleotide sequence: TGTGCCAGCAGGGGAGACAGGATGGGTGGCTACACCTTC.

Only a few counts were recorded for this clone. A junction boundary mismatches the germline segment, possibly from a read error. CDR3 bases: TGTGCCAGCAGTGACTCCTATACAGTGAACACTGAAGCTTTCTTT. Protein: CASSDSYTVNTEAFF. V is TRBV6-5 and J is TRBJ1-1; D uncertain. Looked up from germline, CDR1 is MNHEY and CDR2 is SVGAGI. The CDR3 runs to 15 residues.

For the CDR3, the DNA is TGTGCCAGCAGCCGACCCCCCCGGGGGACAACTAATGAAAAACTGTTTTTT. Its protein is CASSRPPRGTTNEKLFF. The chain carries TRBV7-8 and TRBJ1-4, with D maybe TRBD1 (5 bases). Germline V gene lookup returns CDR1 SGHVS and CDR2 FQNEAQ. V lost 5 bases and J 0 bases, leaving 16 bases between the germline ends. The CDR3 sequence is 17 residues long.

V usage is TRBV6-1 and J usage is TRBJ1-3; 7 bases are a match to TRBD1. Germline CDR1 MNHNS, CDR2 SASEGT. V shed 0 bases, J shed 1 base, and the junction held 9 bases outside the gene matches. CDR3 length: 18 residues. The CDR3 DNA is TGTGCCAGCAGTGAAGCTCCGGGAGGGGGCGCTTCTGGAAACACCATATATTTT. It codes for CASSEAPGGGASGNTIYF.

This chain connects TRBV7-3 to TRBJ2-1; 8 bases fit TRBD1. CDR3 length equals 17 residues. Germline assignment: CDR1 SGHTA and CDR2 FQGTGA. V gave up 5 bases and J gave up 6 bases; unmatched junction bases: 15. CDR3 sequence: CASSPRMGRGQLNEQFF. CDR3 bases: TGTGCCAGCAGCCCCCGGATGGGCAGGGGGCAGCTCAATGAGCAGTTCTTC. Based on the CDR3 plus reference TRBV7-3 and TRBJ2-1, the full variable domain is GAGVSQTPSNKVTEKGKYVELRCDPISGHTALYWYRQSLGQGPEFLIYFQGTGAADDSGLPNDRFFAVRPEGSVSTLKIQRTERGDSAVYLCASSPRMGRGQLNEQFFGPGTRLTVL.

The genes are TRBV6-5 and TRBJ1-3; D gene ambiguous. This CDR3 comprises 15 residues. Germline loops: CDR1 MNHEY, CDR2 SVGAGI. Trimming left V 5 bases short and J 0 bases short, with 11 bases between. CDR3 DNA sequence: TGTGCCAGCAGTCTCATCGACACCTCTGGAAACACCATATATTTT. Amino acid sequence: CASSLIDTSGNTIYF.

V usage is TRBV5-1 and J usage is TRBJ2-3; 10 nucleotides line up with TRBD2. J was trimmed by 4 bases and V by 6 bases; bases with no gene match: 14. The germline V gene encodes CDR1 SGHRS and CDR2 YFSETQ. The CDR3 has 17 amino acids. Here the CDR3 reads CASTINPTSGPSDTQYF. The CDR3 region has the DNA TGCGCCAGCACTATTAACCCGACTAGCGGGCCTTCAGATACGCAGTATTTT.

The chain carries TRBV6-5 and TRBJ1-2; D remains ambiguous. The CDR3 covers 15 residues. CDR1 is MNHEY, CDR2 SVGAGI, per germline. V lost 0 bases and J lost 4, with 12 bases in between. DNA of the CDR3: TGTGCCAGCAGTTACTCCGAGAGCTACGGCTATGGCTACACCTTC. This codes for CASSYSESYGYGYTF.

The chain links TRBV27 to TRBJ2-1; maybe TRBD1 (5 bases). V dropped 5 bases and J dropped 0 bases, with 14 bases sitting between them. The germline V gene has CDR1 MNHEY and CDR2 SMNVEV (reference sequence). The CDR3 extends over 16 amino acids. This chain's CDR3 is CASSKQVPSSYNEQFF. The CDR3 nucleotides are TGTGCCAGCAGTAAACAGGTGCCCAGCTCCTACAATGAGCAGTTCTTC.

The chain couples TRBV6-1 to TRBJ2-3, with 7 bases lining up with TRBD2. The CDR3 totals 15 residues. Germline loops: CDR1 MNHNS, CDR2 SASEGT. V shed 3 bases, J shed 0 bases, and the junction held 3 bases outside the gene matches. The CDR3 nucleotides are TGTGCCAGCAGTGATTGGGGAGGGAGCACAGATACGCAGTATTTT. Protein: CASSDWGGSTDTQYF.

The J gene is TRBJ1-4, the V gene TRBV7-2; maybe TRBD1 (5 bases). V shed 1 base and J shed 0 bases, with 12 bases lying between them. CDR3 length equals 17 residues. CDR1 and CDR2 (germline): SGHTA, FQGNSA. Here the CDR3 reads CASSLGEGATTNEKLFF. The DNA of the CDR3 is TGTGCCAGCAGCTTAGGGGAAGGGGCTACAACTAATGAAAAACTGTTTTTT.

The chain joins TRBV18 to TRBJ2-3; D is possibly TRBD2 (6 bases). This CDR3 comprises 15 residues. The germline gives CDR1 KGHSH, CDR2 LQKENI. V shed 2 bases and J shed 0 bases, with 9 bases lying between them. CDR3 in DNA: TGTGCCAGCTCACCAACGGGAGCCAGCACAGATACGCAGTATTTT. This gives the protein CASSPTGASTDTQYF.

This rearrangement joins TRBV7-9 to TRBJ2-6, with D unresolved. Trimming left V 7 bases short and J 0 bases short, with 4 bases between. The V gene's germline CDR1 is SEHNR and CDR2 FQNEAQ (reference sequence). This CDR3 region has 13 residues. In DNA, the CDR3 is TGTGCCAGCATCATCTCTGGGGCCAACGTCCTGACTTTC. Translating it yields CASIISGANVLTF.

The rearrangement uses TRBV5-5 and TRBJ1-5; 12 bases are a match to TRBD1. The length of the CDR3 is 16 residues. Trimming removed 3 bases from V and 10 bases from J; junction bases left unmatched: 11. Germline V gene lookup returns CDR1 SGHKS and CDR2 YYEKEE (reference sequence). The DNA for the CDR3 is TGTGCCAGCAGCTCAGGGACAGGGGGCTCCCTTCGACCCCAGCATTTT. This translates into CASSSGTGGSLRPQHF. Together with reference TRBV5-5 and TRBJ1-5, the CDR3 gives the full variable domain: DAGVTQSPTHLIKTRGQQVTLRCSPISGHKSVSWYQQVLGQGPQFIFQYYEKEERGRGNFPDRFSARQFPNYSSELNVNALLLGDSALYLCASSSGTGGSLRPQHFGDGTRLSIL.

The rearrangement uses TRBV5-4 and TRBJ2-7, with D maybe TRBD2 (5 bases). Germline assignment: CDR1 SGHNT and CDR2 YYREEE (reference sequence). The CDR3 spans 12 residues. V was clipped by 3 bases and J by 6 bases, with 10 bases between them. Here the CDR3 DNA reads TGTGCCAGCAGCTCGCCCGCGGGCGAGCAGTACTTC. Protein sequence: CASSSPAGEQYF.

The rearrangement links TRBV19 to TRBJ1-5; possible D gene TRBD1, 6 bases. Germline V gene data show CDR1 as LNHDA and CDR2 as SQIVND (reference sequence). This CDR3 is 15 amino acids long. V gave up 3 bases and J gave up 4 bases, with 13 bases separating them. In nucleotides, the CDR3 is TGTGCCAGTAGTATGGGTGTGGACAGAAATCAGCCCCAGCATTTT. Translating it yields CASSMGVDRNQPQHF.